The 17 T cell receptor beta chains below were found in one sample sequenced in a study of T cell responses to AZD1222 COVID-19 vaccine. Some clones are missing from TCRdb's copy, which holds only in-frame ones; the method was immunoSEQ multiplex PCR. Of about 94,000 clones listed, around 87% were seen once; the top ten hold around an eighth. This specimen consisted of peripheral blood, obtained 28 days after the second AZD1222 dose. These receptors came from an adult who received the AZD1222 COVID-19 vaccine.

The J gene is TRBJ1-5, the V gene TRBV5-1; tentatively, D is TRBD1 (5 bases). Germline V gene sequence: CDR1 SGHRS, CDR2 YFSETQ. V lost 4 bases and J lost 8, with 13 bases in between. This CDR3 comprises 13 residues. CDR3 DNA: TGCGCCAGCAGCCAGGGACCTGGGGAGCCCCAGCATTTT. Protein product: CASSQGPGEPQHF.

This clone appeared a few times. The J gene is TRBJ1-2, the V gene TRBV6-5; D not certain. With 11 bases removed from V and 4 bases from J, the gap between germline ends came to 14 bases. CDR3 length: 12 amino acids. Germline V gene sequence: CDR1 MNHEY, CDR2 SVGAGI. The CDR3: CACRKDLYGYTF. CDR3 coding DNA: TGTGCCTGCCGGAAGGACCTCTATGGCTACACCTTC.

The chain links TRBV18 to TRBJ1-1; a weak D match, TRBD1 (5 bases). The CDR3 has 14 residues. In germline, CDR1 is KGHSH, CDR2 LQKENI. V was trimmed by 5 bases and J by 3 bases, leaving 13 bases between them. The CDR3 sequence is CASSALGPDTEAFF. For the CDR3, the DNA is TGTGCCAGCTCAGCGTTGGGGCCTGACACTGAAGCTTTCTTT.

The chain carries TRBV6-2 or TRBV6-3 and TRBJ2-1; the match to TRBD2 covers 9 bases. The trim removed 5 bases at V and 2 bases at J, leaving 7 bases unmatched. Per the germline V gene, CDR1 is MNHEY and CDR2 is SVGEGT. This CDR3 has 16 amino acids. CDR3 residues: CASSHPASGTYNEQFF. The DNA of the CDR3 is TGTGCCAGCAGTCATCCGGCTAGCGGGACCTACAATGAGCAGTTCTTC.

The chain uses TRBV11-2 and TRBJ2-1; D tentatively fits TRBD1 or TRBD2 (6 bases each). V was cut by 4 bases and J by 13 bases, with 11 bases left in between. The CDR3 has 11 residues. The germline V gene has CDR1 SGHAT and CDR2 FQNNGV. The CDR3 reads CASSWGAVQFF. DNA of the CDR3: TGTGCCAGCAGCTGGGGGGCGGTCCAGTTCTTC.

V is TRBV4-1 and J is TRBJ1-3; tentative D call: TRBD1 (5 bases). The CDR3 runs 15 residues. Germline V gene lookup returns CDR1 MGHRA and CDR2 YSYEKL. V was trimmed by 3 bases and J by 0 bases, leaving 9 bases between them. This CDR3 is CASSHTGTSGNTIYF. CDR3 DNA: TGCGCCAGCAGCCACACCGGGACCTCTGGAAACACCATATATTTT.

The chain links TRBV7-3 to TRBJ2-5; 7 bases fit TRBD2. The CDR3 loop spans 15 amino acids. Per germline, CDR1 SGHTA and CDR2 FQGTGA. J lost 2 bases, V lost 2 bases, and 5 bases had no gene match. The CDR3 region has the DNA TGTGCCAGCAGCTTAGCACCAGCGGGGCAAGAGACCCAGTACTTC. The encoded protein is CASSLAPAGQETQYF.

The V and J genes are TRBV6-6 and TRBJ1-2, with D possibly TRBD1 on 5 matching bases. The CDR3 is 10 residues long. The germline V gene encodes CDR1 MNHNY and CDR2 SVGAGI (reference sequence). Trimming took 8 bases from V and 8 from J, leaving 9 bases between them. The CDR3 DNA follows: TGTGCCAGCGGGACGGGGGGCTACACCTTC. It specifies CASGTGGYTF.

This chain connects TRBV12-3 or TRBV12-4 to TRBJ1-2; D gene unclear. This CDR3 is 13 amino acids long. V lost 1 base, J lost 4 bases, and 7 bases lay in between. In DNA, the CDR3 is TGTGCCAGCAGTTTAGTATCGGGCTATGGCTACACCTTC. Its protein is CASSLVSGYGYTF.

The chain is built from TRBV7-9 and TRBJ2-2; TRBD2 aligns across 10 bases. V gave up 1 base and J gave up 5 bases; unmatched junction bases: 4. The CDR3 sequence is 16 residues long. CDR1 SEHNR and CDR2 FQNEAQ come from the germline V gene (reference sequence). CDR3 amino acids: CASSLGAGGPTGELFF. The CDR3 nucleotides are TGTGCCAGCAGCTTAGGAGCGGGGGGGCCAACCGGGGAGCTGTTTTTT.

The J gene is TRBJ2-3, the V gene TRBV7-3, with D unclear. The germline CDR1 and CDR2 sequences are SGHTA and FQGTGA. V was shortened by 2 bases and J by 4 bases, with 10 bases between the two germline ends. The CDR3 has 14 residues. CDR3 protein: CASSLGLDPDTQYF. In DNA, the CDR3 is TGTGCCAGCAGCTTAGGGCTAGATCCAGATACGCAGTATTTT.

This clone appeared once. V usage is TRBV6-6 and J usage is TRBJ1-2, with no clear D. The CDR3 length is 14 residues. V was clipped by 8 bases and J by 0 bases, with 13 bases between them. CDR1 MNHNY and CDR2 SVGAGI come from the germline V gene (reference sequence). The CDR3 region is CASYNSRTNYGYTF. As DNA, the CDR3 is TGTGCCAGCTATAACAGCCGGACTAACTATGGCTACACCTTC.

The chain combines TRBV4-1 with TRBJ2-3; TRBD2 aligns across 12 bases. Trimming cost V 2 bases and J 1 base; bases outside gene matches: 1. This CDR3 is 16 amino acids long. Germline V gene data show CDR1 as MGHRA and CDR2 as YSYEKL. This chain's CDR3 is CASSQRLAGGTDTQYF. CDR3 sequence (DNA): TGCGCCAGCAGCCAACGACTAGCGGGGGGCACAGATACGCAGTATTTT.

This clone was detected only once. The CDR3 is CAWSGFNSNQPQHF. The DNA for the CDR3 is TGTGCCTGGAGTGGTTTTAATAGCAATCAGCCCCAGCATTTT. The chain joins TRBV30 to TRBJ1-5; D gene ambiguous. The ends were cut back, 1 base at V and 0 bases at J, with 7 bases in the middle. Germline CDR1 is GTSNPN and CDR2 is SVGIG (reference sequence). CDR3 size: 14 residues.

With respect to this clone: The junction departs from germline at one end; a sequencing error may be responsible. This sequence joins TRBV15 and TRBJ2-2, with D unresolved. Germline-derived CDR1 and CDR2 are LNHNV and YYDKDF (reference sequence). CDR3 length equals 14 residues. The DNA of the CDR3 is TGTGCCACCAGCGGAGATCTAAACACCGGGGAGCTGTTTTTT. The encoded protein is CATSGDLNTGELFF.

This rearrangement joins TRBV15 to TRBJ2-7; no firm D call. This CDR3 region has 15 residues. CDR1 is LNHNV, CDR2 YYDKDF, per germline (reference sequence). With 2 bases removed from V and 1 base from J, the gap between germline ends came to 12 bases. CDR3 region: CATSRSLVGSYEQYF. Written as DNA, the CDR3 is TGTGCCACCAGCAGATCCTTGGTAGGATCCTACGAGCAGTACTTC.

CDR3 nucleotide sequence: TGCAGCGCCTCGGGGACTAGCGTTTCGAATGAGCAGTTCTTC. It yields the protein CSASGTSVSNEQFF. This chain uses TRBV29-1 with TRBJ2-1; 10 bases line up with TRBD2. The CDR3 loop spans 14 amino acids. In germline, CDR1 is SQVTM, CDR2 ANQGSEA. V was pared by 7 bases and J by 7 bases, with 10 bases of the junction left unmatched.